This TCR beta chain comes out of a study of blood T cell repertoires in COVID-19. V was shortened by 9 bases and J by 7 bases, with 22 bases between the two germline ends. Germline CDR1 is LNHDA and CDR2 is SQIVND (reference sequence). The CDR3 sequence is 16 residues long. Profiling relied on immunoSEQ multiplex PCR, and the TCRdb table lists in-frame clones only, not all of them. This table holds 250,000 to 350,000 clones, approximately 84% found once. This TCR was sampled from a human donor with COVID-19, enrolled during active disease. The donor label of this sample is uncertain. V and J are TRBV19 and TRBJ1-6; tentatively, D is TRBD1 (5 bases). Sequencing used peripheral blood. CDR3 nucleotides: TGTGCCAGCAGGGCCCCCGGGCGGGGAGGAAATTCACCCCTCCACTTT. Its protein product is CASRAPGRGGNSPLHF.